What follows are 25 T cell receptor beta chains derived from one specimen sequenced in a study of T cell responses to AZD1222 COVID-19 vaccine. Clones were sequenced by immunoSEQ multiplex PCR, and TCRdb holds only the in-frame ones, with some missing. The sample yields about 130,000 clones, roughly 88% seen once. The specimen was peripheral blood, collected on day 0 of MenACWY control vaccination. These receptors were taken from an adult in good health.

This clone showed up just once. The chain is built from TRBV5-1 and TRBJ1-3; maybe TRBD1 (5 bases). The CDR3 covers 15 residues. The V gene's germline CDR1 is SGHRS and CDR2 YFSETQ. With 3 bases removed from V and 0 bases from J, the gap between germline ends came to 10 bases. CDR3 coding DNA: TGCGCCAGCAGCTGGGACGGAAACTCTGGAAACACCATATATTTT. It specifies CASSWDGNSGNTIYF. Combining the CDR3 with reference TRBV5-1 and TRBJ1-3 gives the whole variable domain KAGVTQTPRYLIKTRGQQVTLSCSPISGHRSVSWYQQTPGQGLQFLFEYFSETQRNKGNFPGRFSGRQFSNSRSEMNVSTLELGDSALYLCASSWDGNSGNTIYFGEGSWLTVV.

The rearrangement joins TRBV6-5 to TRBJ2-3, with a tentative D call TRBD2 (6 bases). This CDR3 is 15 amino acids long. CDR1 and CDR2 (germline): MNHEY, SVGAGI. Trimming removed 6 bases from V and 1 base from J, with 14 bases in between. This CDR3 reads CASSGTRRGTDTQYF. CDR3 sequence (DNA): TGTGCCAGCAGCGGGACTCGACGGGGCACAGATACGCAGTATTTT.

J is TRBJ2-2 and V is TRBV11-2, with D unresolved. This CDR3 is built from 15 residues. The V end lost 2 bases, the J end lost 0 bases, and 7 bases lay between the germline ends. In germline, CDR1 is SGHAT, CDR2 FQNNGV. The CDR3 nucleotides read TGTGCCAGCAGCTTACCAAACACGAACACCGGGGAGCTGTTTTTT. It specifies CASSLPNTNTGELFF.

This clone showed up just once. The rearrangement links TRBV5-1 to TRBJ1-3; D gene unclear. This CDR3 has 16 amino acids. Trimming stripped 0 bases from V and 1 base from J, with 11 bases between. Germline CDR1 and CDR2: SGHRS and YFSETQ. This CDR3 reads CASSLGPPGSGNTIYF. The CDR3 DNA reads as TGCGCCAGCAGCTTGGGCCCTCCCGGGTCTGGAAACACCATATATTTT.

The chain joins TRBV9 to TRBJ1-1; D may be TRBD1 (6 bases). Germline V CDR1 and CDR2: SGDLS, YYNGEE. The CDR3 spans 18 residues. Trimming removed 4 bases at V and 0 bases at J, with 22 bases between. The CDR3 nucleotides are TGTGCCAGCAGCCCCCTGGACAGCCTTCCTACCGTGAACACTGAAGCTTTCTTT. This codes for CASSPLDSLPTVNTEAFF.

Regarding this clone: The sample holds other DNA sequences that translate to the same CDR3. The gene calls are TRBV6-6 and TRBJ1-4; maybe TRBD1 (6 bases). Germline CDR1 and CDR2: MNHNY and SVGAGI (reference sequence). V was trimmed by 8 bases and J by 8 bases, leaving 9 bases between them. The CDR3 is 11 amino acids. CDR3 sequence: CASRGGEKLFF. CDR3 nucleotides: TGTGCCAGCCGGGGGGGCGAAAAACTGTTTTTT.

The rearrangement links TRBV28 to TRBJ1-1, with D tentatively TRBD1 (5 bases). Germline-derived CDR1 and CDR2 are MDHEN and SYDVKM. Between the trimmed V and J ends, which lost 3 bases and 6 bases, there was a span of 17 bases. There are 15 residues in the CDR3. CDR3: CASSFSLLGGAEAFF. CDR3 nucleotides: TGTGCCAGCAGTTTTTCTTTATTGGGGGGGGCTGAAGCTTTCTTT.

This chain connects TRBV2 to TRBJ1-1; maybe TRBD1 (6 bases). The V end was cut by 8 bases, the J end by 0 bases, with 7 bases between. Germline CDR1 is SNHLY and CDR2 is FYNNEI. The CDR3 extends over 12 amino acids. CDR3 region: CASHRVNTEAFF. Written as DNA, the CDR3 is TGTGCCAGCCACAGGGTGAACACTGAAGCTTTCTTT.

The rearrangement links TRBV20-1 to TRBJ1-2, with unresolved D. The CDR3 loop spans 11 amino acids. Trimming removed 4 bases from V and 1 base from J, with 4 bases in between. Germline V CDR1 and CDR2: DFQATT, SNEGSKA (reference sequence). CDR3 in DNA: TGCAGTGCTACAGATAACTATGGCTACACCTTC. Amino acids: CSATDNYGYTF.

The rearrangement joins TRBV6-5 to TRBJ1-2; perhaps TRBD1 as D (5 bases). V was pared by 2 bases and J by 2 bases, with 9 bases between. The germline V gene encodes CDR1 MNHEY and CDR2 SVGAGI. The CDR3 length is 14 residues. The CDR3 protein is CASSYRGSNYGYTF. The DNA of the CDR3 is TGTGCCAGCAGTTACCGGGGGAGCAACTATGGCTACACCTTC.

The chain links TRBV7-9 to TRBJ2-7, with D perhaps matching TRBD1 (5 bases). This CDR3 region has 14 residues. V was trimmed by 1 base and J by 5 bases, leaving 12 bases between them. The germline CDR1 and CDR2 sequences are SEHNR and FQNEAQ (reference sequence). The CDR3 reads CASSLEFGADEQYF. DNA of the CDR3: TGTGCCAGCAGCTTAGAATTTGGGGCTGACGAGCAGTACTTC.

V and J are TRBV1 and TRBJ1-1; the DNA was not used to check the table's D call, TRBD1. TRBV1 is listed as a pseudogene. The CDR3 length is 14 residues. As DNA, the CDR3 is TGCACCAGCAGCCAAGATCAGGTCGATACTGAAGCTTTCTTT. The encoded protein is CTSSQDQVDTEAFF.

The chain recombines TRBV2 with TRBJ1-1; 9 nucleotides agree with TRBD1. The CDR3 has 13 residues. Germline CDR1 is SNHLY and CDR2 is FYNNEI. J gave up 3 bases and V 8 bases, and 4 bases lay outside the gene matches. CDR3 amino acids: CASGDRDYTEAFF. CDR3 in DNA: TGTGCCAGCGGGGACAGGGACTACACTGAAGCTTTCTTT.

The chain is built from TRBV30 and TRBJ1-3, with TRBD1 as a possible D gene (5 bases). Trimming left V 2 bases short and J 0 bases short, with 8 bases between. The germline gives CDR1 GTSNPN, CDR2 SVGIG (reference sequence). There are 14 residues in the CDR3. The CDR3 loop reads CAWSIQGSGNTIYF. As DNA, the CDR3 is TGTGCCTGGAGTATCCAGGGCTCTGGAAACACCATATATTTT.

Points on this clone: The sample has other DNA sequences that encode this CDR3 too. The chain is built from TRBV27 and TRBJ2-1; D gene unclear. The length of the CDR3 is 11 residues. CDR1 is MNHEY and CDR2 is SMNVEV in the germline V gene (reference sequence). With 5 bases removed from V and 5 bases from J, the gap between germline ends came to 4 bases. CDR3 sequence reads: CASSLNNEQFF. In nucleotides, the CDR3 is TGTGCCAGCAGTCTGAACAATGAGCAGTTCTTC.

In DNA, the CDR3 is TGTGCCAGCAGCCTGGGGACAGCGAACTACAATGAGCAGTTCTTC. Protein: CASSLGTANYNEQFF. The chain employs TRBV27 and TRBJ2-1; 7 bases are shared with TRBD1. CDR1 MNHEY and CDR2 SMNVEV come from the germline V gene (reference sequence). V lost 6 bases, J lost 3 bases, and 8 bases stayed unmatched. The CDR3 consists of 15 residues.

V usage is TRBV12-3 or TRBV12-4 and J usage is TRBJ1-5; perhaps TRBD1 as D (5 bases). Trimming removed 7 bases at V and 2 bases at J, with 9 bases between. The CDR3 length is 13 residues. The CDR3 here is CASTLQGNQPQHF. The CDR3 nucleotides read TGTGCCAGCACCCTACAGGGCAATCAGCCCCAGCATTTT.

The chain carries TRBV28 and TRBJ1-2; D gene ambiguous. V lost 3 bases, J lost 4 bases, and 9 bases lay in between. Looked up from germline, CDR1 is MDHEN and CDR2 is SYDVKM. The CDR3 is made up of 13 amino acids. The DNA for the CDR3 is TGTGCCAGCAGTTTCAGAGGGATCTATGGCTACACCTTC. Encoded protein: CASSFRGIYGYTF.

This clone has only one observation. The V gene is TRBV29-1, the J gene TRBJ2-3; D is uncertain. The germline V gene encodes CDR1 SQVTM and CDR2 ANQGSEA. V was pared by 7 bases and J by 1 base, with 3 bases between. CDR3 length: 10 residues. CDR3 sequence (DNA): TGCAGCGGCGGCACAGATACGCAGTATTTT. Translating it yields CSGGTDTQYF.

The genes are TRBV27 and TRBJ1-4; 8 bases fit TRBD1. This CDR3 region has 19 residues. Germline V CDR1 and CDR2: MNHEY, SMNVEV (reference sequence). V shed 1 base and J 0 bases; nucleotides not matched to a gene: 10. The CDR3 sequence: CASSLWLPGTGPTNEKLFF. CDR3 DNA sequence: TGTGCCAGCAGTTTATGGCTTCCGGGGACAGGACCAACTAATGAAAAACTGTTTTTT.

The gene calls are TRBV28 and TRBJ2-2; tentatively, D is TRBD2 (5 bases). The V end was cut by 6 bases, the J end by 6 bases, with 11 bases between. The CDR3 loop spans 13 amino acids. Germline V CDR1 and CDR2: MDHEN, SYDVKM. This CDR3 is CASSPPGSGELFF. The CDR3 coding sequence is TGTGCCAGCAGCCCGCCGGGGTCCGGGGAGCTGTTTTTT.

This clone was found once. The genes are TRBV5-1 and TRBJ1-4; D gene unclear. Germline V gene sequence: CDR1 SGHRS, CDR2 YFSETQ. Trimming took 5 bases from V and 0 from J, leaving 8 bases between them. The CDR3 totals 14 residues. The CDR3 region is CASSGSTTNEKLFF. Written as DNA, the CDR3 is TGCGCCAGCAGTGGTAGTACAACTAATGAAAAACTGTTTTTT. Complete variable domain (other parts from reference TRBV5-1 and TRBJ1-4): KAGVTQTPRYLIKTRGQQVTLSCSPISGHRSVSWYQQTPGQGLQFLFEYFSETQRNKGNFPGRFSGRQFSNSRSEMNVSTLELGDSALYLCASSGSTTNEKLFFGSGTQLSVL.

J is TRBJ1-6 and V is TRBV28; the match to TRBD1 covers 7 bases. V was clipped by 6 bases and J by 7 bases; unmatched bases: 9. The CDR3 totals 15 residues. The germline gives CDR1 MDHEN, CDR2 SYDVKM. CDR3 loop: CASRLGGERNSPLHF. CDR3 DNA: TGTGCCAGCAGGCTAGGGGGCGAAAGGAATTCACCCCTCCACTTT.

This chain connects TRBV18 to TRBJ2-7, with 10 bases fitting TRBD2. There are 13 residues in the CDR3. J was trimmed by 7 bases and V by 3 bases; bases with no gene match: 3. Looked up from germline, CDR1 is KGHSH and CDR2 is LQKENI. The CDR3 reads CASSPPGLAEQYF. The CDR3 nucleotides read TGTGCCAGCTCACCCCCGGGACTAGCGGAGCAGTACTTC.

This rearrangement joins TRBV27 to TRBJ2-3, with unresolved D. Germline CDR1 MNHEY, CDR2 SMNVEV (reference sequence). The CDR3 has 13 residues. V lost 3 bases to trimming and J lost 1 base, with 5 bases between them. The CDR3 sequence: CASSFARTDTQYF. CDR3 nucleotide sequence: TGTGCCAGCAGTTTCGCTCGCACAGATACGCAGTATTTT.